This T cell receptor (beta chain) was sequenced in a study of blood T cell repertoires in COVID-19. The CDR3 has 17 amino acids. CDR1 is KGHSH, CDR2 LQKENI, per germline. Trimming left V 1 base short and J 2 bases short, with 15 bases between. TCRdb's copy holds only in-frame clones and misses some; the assay was immunoSEQ multiplex PCR. The top ten clones hold approximately 1.2% of a sample with 210,000 or so clones, 92% of them seen once. Material: peripheral blood. This sequence joins TRBV18 and TRBJ1-5; D possibly corresponds to TRBD1 (5 bases). The sequence derives from a man aged 25-45 years with acute or convalescent COVID-19. CDR3 protein: CASSPRSGQGGNQPQHF. The CDR3 DNA reads as TGTGCCAGCTCACCACGATCTGGGCAGGGTGGCAATCAGCCCCAGCATTTT.